The present entry profiles one T cell receptor (beta chain) with its context. Original processing notes: Estimation of nucleated cell counts relied on the amplification of reference gene primers. TCRdb keeps only in-frame clones here, not all; method: immunoSEQ multiplex PCR. V, J and clone size reflect that table, while D and trimming were determined from the DNA. The repertoire includes approximately 24,000 clones, about nine tenths of them detected once, and approximately 30% sits in the top ten. This specimen belongs to a study of blood T cell repertoires in COVID-19. Whole-study context: Whether acute or convalescent, the COVID-19 samples came from the United States, Italy and Spain. Sources were T cells, B-cell-depleted T cells, or PBMCs; the material itself was cDNA or gDNA.

CDR1 and CDR2 from the germline V gene are SGHRS and YFSETQ. V was pared by 2 bases and J by 1 base, with 19 bases of the junction left unmatched. The CDR3 totals 21 residues. Sample: peripheral blood. V and J are TRBV5-1 and TRBJ2-3; 10 nucleotides agree with TRBD2. The TCR originated in a woman between 65 and 79 years old with active COVID-19. CDR3 bases: TGCGCCAGCAGCTTAGAGGGTAGCGGGGGGTCCTACATCTTGGGCACAGATACGCAGTATTTT. It yields the protein CASSLEGSGGSYILGTDTQYF. Full variable domain (rest looked up from reference TRBV5-1 and TRBJ2-3): KAGVTQTPRYLIKTRGQQVTLSCSPISGHRSVSWYQQTPGQGLQFLFEYFSETQRNKGNFPGRFSGRQFSNSRSEMNVSTLELGDSALYLCASSLEGSGGSYILGTDTQYFGPGTRLTVL.